This T cell receptor (beta chain) was recorded in a study of T cell changes during pregnancy in multiple sclerosis. The CDR3 consists of 16 residues. The V end lost 5 bases, the J end lost 4 bases, and 19 bases lay between the germline ends. CDR1 and CDR2 from the germline V gene are SGHNT and YENEEA. Assay: immunoSEQ multiplex PCR; the TCRdb copy retains only in-frame clones and omits some. The data contain 55,000 to 95,000 clones, over 85% of them seen just once; the ten biggest clones take up over 2%. The chain carries TRBV11-3 and TRBJ2-3; a weak D match, TRBD1 (6 bases). Sequencing was performed on peripheral blood, taken in the second trimester of pregnancy. The source of this sequence is a female donor in good health, enrolled as a control in a pregnancy study. CDR3 sequence reads: CASSAFTGFRPDTQYF. DNA of the CDR3: TGTGCCAGCAGCGCATTCACAGGGTTCAGGCCAGATACGCAGTATTTT.